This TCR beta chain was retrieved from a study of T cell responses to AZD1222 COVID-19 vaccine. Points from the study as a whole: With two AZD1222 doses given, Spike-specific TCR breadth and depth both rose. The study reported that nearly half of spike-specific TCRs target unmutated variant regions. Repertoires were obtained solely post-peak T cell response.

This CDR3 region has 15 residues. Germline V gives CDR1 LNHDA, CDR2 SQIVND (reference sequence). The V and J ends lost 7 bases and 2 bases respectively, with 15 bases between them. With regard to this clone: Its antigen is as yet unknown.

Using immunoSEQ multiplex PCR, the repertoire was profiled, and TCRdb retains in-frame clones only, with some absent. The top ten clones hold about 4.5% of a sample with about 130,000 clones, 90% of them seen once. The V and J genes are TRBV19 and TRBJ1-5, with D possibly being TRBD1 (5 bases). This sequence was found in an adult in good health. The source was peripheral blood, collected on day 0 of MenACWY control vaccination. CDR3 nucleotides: TGTGCCAGTACCGATGGGGCCGGGGGCAATCAGCCCCAGCATTTT. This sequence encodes CASTDGAGGNQPQHF. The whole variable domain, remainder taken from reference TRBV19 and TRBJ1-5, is DGGITQSPKYLFRKEGQNVTLSCEQNLNHDAMYWYRQDPGQGLRLIYYSQIVNDFQKGDIAEGYSVSREKKESFPLTVTSAQKNPTAFYLCASTDGAGGNQPQHFGDGTRLSIL.